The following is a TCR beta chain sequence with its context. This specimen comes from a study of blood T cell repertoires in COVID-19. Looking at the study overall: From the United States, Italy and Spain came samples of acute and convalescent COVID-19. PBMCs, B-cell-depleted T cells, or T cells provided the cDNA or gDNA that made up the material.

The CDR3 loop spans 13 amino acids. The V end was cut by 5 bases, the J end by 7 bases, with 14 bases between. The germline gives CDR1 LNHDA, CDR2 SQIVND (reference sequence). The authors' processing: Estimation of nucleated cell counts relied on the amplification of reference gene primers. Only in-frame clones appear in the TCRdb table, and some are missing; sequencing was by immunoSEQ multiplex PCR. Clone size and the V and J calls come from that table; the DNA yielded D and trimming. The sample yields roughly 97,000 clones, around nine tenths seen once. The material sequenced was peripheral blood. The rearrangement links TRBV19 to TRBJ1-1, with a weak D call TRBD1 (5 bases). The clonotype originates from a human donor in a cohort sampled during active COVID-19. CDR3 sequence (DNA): TGTGCCAGTAGTCTCGGGGGTCAGCGTGAAGCTTTCTTT. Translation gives CASSLGGQREAFF.